This TCR beta chain comes out of a study of blood T cell repertoires in COVID-19 (dated by TCRdb to 2020 to 2021). About the full investigation: Collaborator samples came from the United States, Italy and Spain and covered acute and convalescent phases of COVID-19. The prospective study material was composed of cDNA or gDNA derived from T cells, B-cell-depleted T cells, or PBMCs. Subjects who had been exposed to COVID-19, were actively infected with it, or had recovered from it provided the deeply sampled blood TCRbeta repertoires that made up the dataset. The repertoires were released in a freely available public database meant as a resource for research on the immune response to SARS-CoV-2. Samples came from the ongoing ImmuneRACE study (first 160 participants) plus 1,254 subjects from 6 global collaborators. A de-identified subject ID, COVID-19 status, age in years and sex were almost always included in the sample metadata. HLA class I and class II types, where available, came from metadata supplied by the sample provider rather than from assay-based typing.

Concerning this clone itself: Its antigen remains undetermined. Per-base qualities were not stored, and no clone one base away is much larger.

The immunoSEQ Assay, a bias-controlled multiplex PCR, was used to amplify TCRbeta CDR3 regions from genomic DNA. Per the original workflow: Within the assay, amplification of reference gene primers was used to estimate how many nucleated cells each sample contained. To quantify the absolute abundance of each unique TCRbeta CDR3 rearrangement, sequence reads were collapsed and filtered. For each sample, productive Simpson clonality was calculated by taking the square root of Simpson's diversity index across productive rearrangements. TCRdb's version of the immuneACCESS table is confined to in-frame rearrangements and falls short of the full clone set. An unresolved V gene accounts for under half of the shortfall where checked; the remainder is of unknown origin. From that table come the V and J calls and clone size; the DNA was used to work out D and trimming. The sample table contains around 70,000 clones; only one count was recorded for 60% to 80% of them. The ten top clones hold 10% to 15% of the sample.

Study-wide conclusions, independent of this receptor: How much clinical and demographic metadata was included differed by source and by participant, and the metadata was provided uncurated.

Collaborating institutions collected whole blood in K2EDTA tubes following their own protocols. Collaborator samples were shipped for TCRbeta analysis as frozen whole blood, isolated PBMCs, or DNA extracted from either sample type. The V end gives up 0 bases and the J end 10 bases, leaving 12 bases in the junction not matched to a gene. The CDR3 contains 16 residues, cysteine and phenylalanine counted. Here the CDR3 DNA is all that survives: 48 bases in frame from base 1. Looking up the germline V gene yields CDR1 SGDLS and CDR2 YYNGEE. The receptor chain draws on TRBV9 and TRBJ2-1, with TRBD2 matching 8 junction bases. What was sequenced was peripheral blood. This receptor was obtained from a human donor in a cohort sampled during active COVID-19. For the CDR3, the sequence is CASSVEPSGSSMEQFF. DNA sequence: TGTGCCAGCAGCGTAGAGCCTAGCGGGTCCTCCATGGAGCAGTTCTTC.